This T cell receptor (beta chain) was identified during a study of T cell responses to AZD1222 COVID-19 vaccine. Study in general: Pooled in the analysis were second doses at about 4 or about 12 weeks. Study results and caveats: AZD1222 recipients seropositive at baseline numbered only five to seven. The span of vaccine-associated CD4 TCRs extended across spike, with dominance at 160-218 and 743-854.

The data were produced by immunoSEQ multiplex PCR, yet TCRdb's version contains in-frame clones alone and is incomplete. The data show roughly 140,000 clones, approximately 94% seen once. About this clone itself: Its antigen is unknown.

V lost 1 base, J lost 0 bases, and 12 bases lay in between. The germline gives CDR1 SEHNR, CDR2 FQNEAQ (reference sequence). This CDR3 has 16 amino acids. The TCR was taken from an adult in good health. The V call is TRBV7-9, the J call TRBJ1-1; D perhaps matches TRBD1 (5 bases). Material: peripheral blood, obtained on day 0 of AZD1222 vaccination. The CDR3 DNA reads TGTGCCAGCAGCTTAGGGGGGAGGTTGATGAACACTGAAGCTTTCTTT. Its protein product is CASSLGGRLMNTEAFF.